These 29 T cell receptor beta chains share one sample of origin, sequenced in a study of blood T cell repertoires in COVID-19. Clones were sequenced by immunoSEQ multiplex PCR, and TCRdb holds only the in-frame ones, with some missing. The data show around 19,000 clones, 87% seen once. The sequenced material came from peripheral blood. The receptors originated from a human donor in a cohort sampled during active COVID-19.

The chain recombines TRBV5-4 with TRBJ2-5; perhaps TRBD2 as D (5 bases). The CDR3 extends over 12 amino acids. The V and J ends lost 4 bases and 7 bases respectively, with 11 bases between them. Germline CDR1 SGHNT, CDR2 YYREEE (reference sequence). CDR3 sequence reads: CASSLPEGTQYF. CDR3 sequence (DNA): TGTGCCAGCAGCCTCCCCGAGGGGACCCAGTACTTC.

V usage is TRBV11-2 and J usage is TRBJ2-7; unclear D gene. Between the trimmed V and J ends, which lost 4 bases and 0 bases, there was a span of 7 bases. Germline CDR1 and CDR2: SGHAT and FQNNGV. CDR3 length: 13 amino acids. CDR3 nucleotides: TGTGCCAGCAGCTCCTGGAGCTCCTACGAGCAGTACTTC. Its protein product is CASSSWSSYEQYF.

This clone came up once. The chain uses TRBV7-9 and TRBJ1-4; 7 bases line up with TRBD1. The germline V gene has CDR1 SEHNR and CDR2 FQNEAQ (reference sequence). The CDR3 is 18 residues long. The trim removed 4 bases at V and 4 bases at J, leaving 15 bases unmatched. Written as DNA, the CDR3 is TGTGCCAGCAGCTCCTTTCATCTGGGACAGCACATTAATGAAAAACTGTTTTTT. It is translated as CASSSFHLGQHINEKLFF.

The genes are TRBV4-1 and TRBJ1-2; D perhaps matches TRBD1 (5 bases). CDR1 is MGHRA, CDR2 YSYEKL, per germline. The CDR3 has 13 residues. Deletions cut 0 bases from V and 7 bases from J, with 9 bases between. The CDR3 sequence: CASSQDLGVGYTF. The CDR3 nucleotides are TGCGCCAGCAGCCAAGATTTAGGGGTTGGCTACACCTTC.

The gene calls are TRBV28 and TRBJ1-2; TRBD1 agrees at 7 bases. CDR1 is MDHEN and CDR2 is SYDVKM in the germline V gene. V gave up 4 bases and J gave up 8 bases; unmatched junction bases: 7. The CDR3 spans 13 residues. Here the CDR3 reads CASSSNDRVGYTF. The CDR3 DNA sequence: TGTGCCAGCAGTTCAAACGACAGGGTGGGCTACACCTTC.

This clone was counted a few times. The chain employs TRBV27 and TRBJ1-4, with 8 bases lining up with TRBD1. Germline V gene sequence: CDR1 MNHEY, CDR2 SMNVEV (reference sequence). CDR3 length: 14 residues. J lost 10 bases, V lost 5 bases, and 9 bases had no gene match. CDR3 sequence (DNA): TGTGCCAGCAGTACGCGACAGGGGTTGGGAAAACTGTTTTTT. Translation: CASSTRQGLGKLFF.

The chain is built from TRBV7-3 and TRBJ2-2; TRBD1 matches at 8 bases. Germline V gives CDR1 SGHTA, CDR2 FQGTGA. The CDR3 loop spans 16 amino acids. V dropped 6 bases and J dropped 5; count of bases not matched to a gene: 11. The CDR3, as DNA: TGTGCCAGCAGTCACGCAGGGCAGGGGGCTACCGGGGAGCTGTTTTTT. Its protein is CASSHAGQGATGELFF.

This clone was seen a handful of times. The CDR3 sequence: CASEPRALSGNTIYF. CDR3 coding DNA: TGTGCCAGCGAACCGAGGGCCCTCTCTGGAAACACCATATATTTT. The chain recombines TRBV7-9 with TRBJ1-3; D is undetermined. From germline, CDR1 is SEHNR and CDR2 FQNEAQ (reference sequence). Trimming pared 8 bases from V and 0 bases from J, leaving 14 bases between. CDR3 length: 15 residues.

CDR3 bases: TGCAGCGTTGATAAGGGGAAGAGCCCTGAAGCTTTCTTT. Its protein product is CSVDKGKSPEAFF. V gene TRBV29-1 combines with J gene TRBJ1-1, with a tentative D call TRBD1 (5 bases). This CDR3 is built from 13 residues. CDR1 is SQVTM, CDR2 ANQGSEA, per germline. V was clipped by 3 bases and J by 6 bases, with 14 bases between them.

The chain joins TRBV19 to TRBJ2-5, with D maybe TRBD2 (6 bases). CDR1 is LNHDA, CDR2 SQIVND, per germline (reference sequence). The CDR3 runs 15 residues. Trimming shortened V by 6 bases and J by 5 bases, and 19 bases separated the two germline ends. This chain's CDR3 is CASSLSGPVAETQYF. Here the CDR3 DNA reads TGTGCCAGTAGCCTTAGCGGCCCCGTCGCTGAGACCCAGTACTTC.

The V and J genes are TRBV6-1 and TRBJ1-1; D remains unclear. The CDR3 contains 13 residues. Per the germline V gene, CDR1 is MNHNS and CDR2 is SASEGT. V was trimmed by 3 bases and J by 11 bases, leaving 16 bases between them. The CDR3 nucleotides are TGTGCCAGCAGTGACGGAGGCGGGGTGGCGGCTTTCTTT. This encodes CASSDGGGVAAFF.

The chain has TRBV18 and TRBJ1-1; TRBD1 matches at 8 bases. J lost 1 base, V lost 8 bases, and 12 bases had no gene match. The CDR3 consists of 16 residues. The germline CDR1 and CDR2 sequences are KGHSH and LQKENI. The CDR3 loop reads CASQVFPGGANTEAFF. The DNA for the CDR3 is TGTGCCAGCCAAGTTTTTCCAGGGGGCGCGAACACTGAAGCTTTCTTT.

The genes are TRBV2 and TRBJ2-1; D is ambiguous. Germline-derived CDR1 and CDR2 are SNHLY and FYNNEI. CDR3 length equals 14 residues. Trimming took 6 bases from V and 4 from J, leaving 13 bases between them. CDR3 in amino acids: CASSPGPTYNEQFF. The DNA of the CDR3 is TGTGCCAGCAGCCCTGGTCCTACGTACAATGAGCAGTTCTTC.

The chain is built from TRBV5-5 and TRBJ2-7, with a possible D match to TRBD1 (5 bases). This CDR3 has 14 amino acids. V was trimmed by 4 bases and J by 0 bases, leaving 11 bases between them. Germline V gene sequence: CDR1 SGHKS, CDR2 YYEKEE (reference sequence). The CDR3 protein is CASSPATASYEQYF. CDR3 sequence (DNA): TGTGCCAGCAGCCCCGCGACAGCCTCCTACGAGCAGTACTTC.

The chain employs TRBV3-1 (or the pseudogene TRBV3-2) and TRBJ2-2; the D is unclear. The CDR3 is 13 residues long. Germline-derived CDR1 and CDR2 are LGHDT and YNNKEL (reference sequence). V gave up 3 bases and J gave up 7 bases, with 9 bases separating them. The CDR3 nucleotides are TGTGCCAGCAGCCAGTTCCCTAACGGGGAGCTGTTTTTT. Residues: CASSQFPNGELFF.

The V and J genes are TRBV6-6 and TRBJ1-1, with D uncertain. V lost 0 bases, J lost 2 bases, and 10 bases lay in between. The CDR3 is 15 amino acids. Germline CDR1 reads MNHNY; CDR2 reads SVGAGI (reference sequence). In DNA form, the CDR3 reads TGTGCCAGCAGTTACTCCGGTGGTAGAAACACTGAAGCTTTCTTT. Translation: CASSYSGGRNTEAFF.

This rearrangement joins TRBV27 to TRBJ2-7; 11 bases are a match to TRBD2. Germline V gene data show CDR1 as MNHEY and CDR2 as SMNVEV (reference sequence). The CDR3 runs 16 residues. Trimming removed 5 bases from V and 2 bases from J; junction bases left unmatched: 8. CDR3 residues: CASSVLLAGAPYEQYF. The CDR3 nucleotides read TGTGCCAGCAGTGTCCTACTAGCGGGAGCTCCCTACGAGCAGTACTTC.

The chain joins TRBV10-3 to TRBJ1-5, with D hard to call. The CDR3 is 16 residues long. Per germline, CDR1 ENHRY and CDR2 SYGVKD. V was pared by 0 bases and J by 0 bases, with 9 bases between. This CDR3 reads CAISESGGYSNQPQHF. In nucleotides, the CDR3 is TGTGCCATCAGTGAGTCAGGCGGTTATAGCAATCAGCCCCAGCATTTT.

The genes are TRBV7-8 and TRBJ1-1; D is undetermined. CDR1 is SGHVS and CDR2 is FQNEAQ in the germline V gene. The CDR3 is 14 residues long. The V gene lost 0 bases and the J gene lost 4 bases, with 9 bases spanning the gap. Written as DNA, the CDR3 is TGTGCCAGCAGCTTAGCAAGACGGAGCACTGAAGCTTTCTTT. Residues: CASSLARRSTEAFF.

This chain joins TRBV6-1 and TRBJ1-5; 9 bases are a match to TRBD1. The CDR3 length is 18 residues. Per the germline V gene, CDR1 is MNHNS and CDR2 is SASEGT. J was trimmed by 4 bases and V by 2 bases; bases with no gene match: 12. The CDR3 nucleotides are TGTGCCAGCAGTGAATCCGGGACAGGGATGGGGTTAAATCAGCCCCAGCATTTT. Protein sequence: CASSESGTGMGLNQPQHF.

A single count supports this clone. The V call is TRBV4-3, the J call TRBJ1-2; TRBD1 matches at 9 bases. The CDR3 extends over 14 amino acids. CDR1 LGHNA and CDR2 YSLEER come from the germline V gene. Unmatched junction bases numbered 8, after V lost 6 bases and J lost 6 bases. The CDR3 DNA reads as TGCGCCAGCAGAGAGGACAGGGGAACGGATGGCTACACCTTC. This translates into CASREDRGTDGYTF.

The chain has TRBV27 and TRBJ2-5; a weak D match, TRBD2 (6 bases). The CDR3 is made up of 14 amino acids. The V end lost 5 bases, the J end lost 5 bases, and 15 bases lay between the germline ends. In germline, CDR1 is MNHEY, CDR2 SMNVEV (reference sequence). DNA of the CDR3: TGTGCCAGCAGTAACCCCGGGAGTTGGGAGACCCAGTACTTC. It codes for CASSNPGSWETQYF.

The J gene is TRBJ2-7, the V gene TRBV27, with 14 bases aligning to TRBD2. The V segment lost 0 bases and the J segment 5 bases; nucleotides outside the gene matches: 6. Germline CDR1 and CDR2: MNHEY and SMNVEV (reference sequence). The CDR3 totals 17 residues. The CDR3 coding sequence is TGTGCCAGCAGTTTATCGGGGACTAGCGGGAGCTTGGACGAGCAGTACTTC. It yields the protein CASSLSGTSGSLDEQYF.

Points on this clone: The identical CDR3 is also encoded by other nucleotide sequences in the sample. This chain joins TRBV27 and TRBJ1-4; D ambiguous. Germline values: CDR1 MNHEY, CDR2 SMNVEV (reference sequence). The CDR3 runs to 13 residues. Trimming cost V 8 bases and J 7 bases, with 14 bases left between them. The CDR3 nucleotides read TGTGCCAGCCGGAGTCAAGGATTTGAAAAACTGTTTTTT. This translates into CASRSQGFEKLFF.

This clone has just a few counts. V is TRBV3-1 (or the pseudogene TRBV3-2) and J is TRBJ2-1, with D perhaps TRBD2 (6 bases). The germline gives CDR1 LGHDT, CDR2 YNNKEL (reference sequence). This CDR3 contains 14 residues. Trimming cost V 3 bases and J 4 bases, with 10 bases left between them. CDR3 sequence reads: CASSQERVYNEQFF. CDR3 coding DNA: TGTGCCAGCAGCCAGGAGCGGGTGTACAATGAGCAGTTCTTC.

The chain employs TRBV3-1 (or the pseudogene TRBV3-2) and TRBJ1-1; 8 bases match TRBD1. CDR1 and CDR2 from the germline V gene are LGHDT and YNNKEL (reference sequence). This CDR3 has 14 residues. V gave up 0 bases and J gave up 7 bases; unmatched junction bases: 4. CDR3 amino acids: CASSQEQGVIEAFF. The CDR3 nucleotides are TGTGCCAGCAGCCAAGAACAGGGGGTAATTGAAGCTTTCTTT.

The chain carries TRBV7-2 and TRBJ2-1; no clear D. Between the trimmed V and J ends, which lost 3 bases and 2 bases, there was a span of 8 bases. Germline assignment: CDR1 SGHTA and CDR2 FQGNSA. This CDR3 has 14 residues. The CDR3 reads CASSFTLTYNEQFF. The DNA of the CDR3 is TGTGCCAGCAGCTTCACCCTAACCTACAATGAGCAGTTCTTC.

The CDR3 loop is CASKPWADYGYTF. DNA of the CDR3: TGTGCCAGTAAGCCATGGGCAGACTATGGCTACACCTTC. The genes are TRBV19 and TRBJ1-2, with unresolved D. This CDR3 has 13 amino acids. V lost 7 bases and J 3 bases, leaving 12 bases between the germline ends. Germline assignment: CDR1 LNHDA and CDR2 SQIVND (reference sequence).

The genes are TRBV27 and TRBJ1-5; D unresolved. Looked up from germline, CDR1 is MNHEY and CDR2 is SMNVEV (reference sequence). Trimming removed 9 bases at V and 5 bases at J, with 14 bases between. The CDR3 has 13 amino acids. This CDR3 is CASRTDFYQPQHF. The CDR3 DNA reads TGTGCCAGTCGAACGGACTTCTATCAGCCCCAGCATTTT.